The source of this TCR beta chain is a study of CD8+ T cells in alopecia areata. Points on this clone: Its antigen is currently unknown.

Points from the study as a whole: One nonresponder leaves baseline CD8+ expansion's link to response uncertain.

Following RNA extraction, reverse transcription yielded cDNA that acted as the sequencing template. Assay used: immunoSEQ multiplex PCR; TCRdb lists only in-frame clones, some missing. The sample lists approximately 180,000 clones, roughly 53% occurring once. Treatment reported: oral pan-JAK inhibitor, 5-10 mg twice daily. Researchers took lesional scalp punch biopsies and peripheral blood from people who were alopecia areata patients. The clonotype comes from a human donor with alopecia areata. The sequences come from CD8+ T cells sorted from blood, collected at week 24, from a patient treated with tofacitinib.

CDR3 sequence reads: CASSPRQGLRKLFF. As DNA, the CDR3 is TGTGCCAGCAGCCCACGACAGGGATTGAGGAAACTGTTTTTT. This rearrangement joins TRBV7-6 to TRBJ1-4, with 7 nucleotides matching TRBD1. V lost 5 bases to trimming and J lost 11 bases; unmatched junction nucleotides: 11. In germline, CDR1 is SGHVS, CDR2 FNYEAQ. This CDR3 contains 14 residues.